This TCR beta chain is drawn from a study of T-cell reconstitution after alpha-beta-depleted transplantation in children. Regarding the study as a whole: High day-60 TCRbeta diversity in some patients came from surviving recipient T cells and thymic progenitors. Expanded clones from the graft, numbering several hundred, reportedly supplied alpha-beta T cells about two months after transplant. T-cell counts and diversity at one year post-transplant came mainly from newly produced T cells.

The V segment lost 3 bases and the J segment 5 bases; nucleotides outside the gene matches: 18. Germline V gene sequence: CDR1 DFQATT, CDR2 SNEGSKA (reference sequence). The CDR3 consists of 18 residues. A note on this clonotype: Its specificity is unknown.

It was with unique molecular identifiers that the TCRbeta library was prepared. TCRdb re-analysed the PCR reads in MiXCR, keeping a single row per CDR3 protein. The table records approximately 79,000 distinct CDR3 sequences, over 15% of them present only once. The chain combines TRBV20-1 with TRBJ2-3; TRBD2 matches at 9 bases. The sequences come from PBMCs, mostly from graft donor cells, collected 360 days after TCRalphabeta/CD19-depleted stem cell transplant. The TCR comes from a male patient aged 2-15 years who had a stem cell transplant for acute lymphoblastic leukemia, so the T cells may come from the graft donor. The CDR3 DNA follows: TGCAGTGCTAGTCGGGATGTAGCGGGAGTGGAGGTGGGAGATACGCAGTATTTT. Translating it yields CSASRDVAGVEVGDTQYF.